Shown below are 24 T cell receptor beta chains from a single sample sequenced in a study of blood T cell repertoires in COVID-19. Data came from immunoSEQ multiplex PCR; TCRdb stores just in-frame clones and leaves some out. Of under 45,000 clones listed, roughly 77% were seen once; the top ten hold about 26%. The sequenced material came from peripheral blood. Receptor source: a man aged 80 or over with acute or convalescent COVID-19.

V and J are TRBV7-8 and TRBJ2-7; no definite D call. Germline V gene sequence: CDR1 SGHVS, CDR2 FQNEAQ. Trimming stripped 0 bases from V and 3 bases from J, with 18 bases between. The CDR3 is 17 residues long. The CDR3 region has the DNA TGTGCCAGCAGCTTAGCGAGTTGGGCCCGAACCAACTACGAGCAGTACTTC. Protein sequence: CASSLASWARTNYEQYF.

The chain has TRBV5-1 and TRBJ2-3; a possible D gene is TRBD2 (7 bases). V lost 2 bases and J 4 bases, leaving 14 bases between the germline ends. This CDR3 has 15 amino acids. Germline V gene data show CDR1 as SGHRS and CDR2 as YFSETQ. CDR3 residues: CASSFGQGRADTQYF. In nucleotides, the CDR3 is TGCGCCAGCAGCTTCGGTCAGGGGAGGGCAGATACGCAGTATTTT.

The V and J genes are TRBV6-2 or TRBV6-3 and TRBJ2-1; TRBD2 might be the D (6 bases). Trimming stripped 2 bases from V and 7 bases from J, with 12 bases between. CDR1 is MNHEY and CDR2 is SVGEGT in the germline V gene. This CDR3 has 14 residues. CDR3 protein: CASSYRGLFNEQFF. The CDR3 DNA reads as TGTGCCAGCAGTTACCGGGGACTCTTTAATGAGCAGTTCTTC.

This clone was observed many times. V and J are TRBV11-2 and TRBJ2-7; D unresolved. Between the trimmed V and J ends, which lost 0 bases and 5 bases, there was a span of 8 bases. This CDR3 has 13 residues. CDR1 SGHAT and CDR2 FQNNGV come from the germline V gene. The CDR3 nucleotides are TGTGCCAGCAGCTTAGATCTGGTAGACGAGCAGTACTTC. This gives the protein CASSLDLVDEQYF.

This rearrangement joins TRBV18 to TRBJ2-7, with D possibly TRBD1 on 6 matching bases. V lost 0 bases, J lost 1 base, and 10 bases lay in between. The CDR3 extends over 15 amino acids. The germline V gene has CDR1 KGHSH and CDR2 LQKENI. The CDR3, as DNA: TGTGCCAGCTCACCACCTGGACAGCGGTCCTACGAGCAGTACTTC. It encodes CASSPPGQRSYEQYF. Supplemented by reference TRBV18 and TRBJ2-7, the full variable domain reads NAGVMQNPRHLVRRRGQEARLRCSPMKGHSHVYWYRQLPEEGLKFMVYLQKENIIDESGMPKERFSAEFPKEGPSILRIQQVVRGDSAAYFCASSPPGQRSYEQYFGPGTRLTVT.

V is TRBV5-1 and J is TRBJ2-7; a possible D gene is TRBD2 (6 bases). Trimming removed 0 bases from V and 0 bases from J, with 10 bases in between. The CDR3 loop spans 15 amino acids. Germline values: CDR1 SGHRS, CDR2 YFSETQ. The CDR3 loop reads CASSLGGGRSYEQYF. The CDR3 DNA reads as TGCGCCAGCAGCTTGGGTGGAGGGCGCTCCTACGAGCAGTACTTC.

The chain employs TRBV30 and TRBJ1-1, with a possible D match to TRBD1 (5 bases). Trimming shortened V by 4 bases and J by 9 bases, and 15 bases separated the two germline ends. The CDR3 covers 12 residues. CDR1 is GTSNPN, CDR2 SVGIG, per germline (reference sequence). The CDR3 is CAWTKQAFKAFF. CDR3 nucleotides: TGTGCCTGGACTAAACAGGCTTTTAAAGCTTTCTTT. Based on the CDR3 plus reference TRBV30 and TRBJ1-1, the full variable domain is SQTIHQWPATLVQPVGSPLSLECTVEGTSNPNLYWYRQAAGRGLQLLFYSVGIGQISSEVPQNLSASRPQDRQFILSSKKLLLSDSGFYLCAWTKQAFKAFFGQGTRLTVV.

The chain combines TRBV7-3 with TRBJ1-2, with 7 bases lining up with TRBD1. Germline trimming cut 1 base from V and 8 bases from J; bases unmatched to any gene: 7. The CDR3 is made up of 14 amino acids. Germline-derived CDR1 and CDR2 are SGHTA and FQGTGA. The CDR3 spells CASSLKGGAGGYTF. The DNA for the CDR3 is TGTGCCAGCAGCTTAAAAGGGGGCGCCGGGGGCTACACCTTC.

The CDR3 DNA is TGTGCCAGCAGCTTGGGAGGACGGGTGAACACTGAAGCTTTCTTT. This encodes CASSLGGRVNTEAFF. V is TRBV13 and J is TRBJ1-1; D not resolved. The CDR3 runs to 15 residues. Germline assignment: CDR1 PRHDT and CDR2 FYEKMQ (reference sequence). The V end lost 3 bases, the J end lost 0 bases, and 11 bases lay between the germline ends.

This clone has only one observation. The rearrangement uses TRBV4-1 and TRBJ2-2; 8 bases fit TRBD2. Trimming took 0 bases from V and 7 from J; bases not matched to a gene: 4. The CDR3 extends over 15 amino acids. Germline lookup yields CDR1 MGHRA and CDR2 YSYEKL. This chain's CDR3 is CASSQEGLVGGELFF. The CDR3 nucleotides are TGCGCCAGCAGCCAAGAGGGACTAGTGGGCGGGGAGCTGTTTTTT.

The V call is TRBV28, the J call TRBJ2-5; D is perhaps TRBD2 (5 bases). The germline V and J ends were trimmed by 2 bases and 6 bases, with 10 bases remaining between them. The CDR3 extends over 13 amino acids. The germline V gene encodes CDR1 MDHEN and CDR2 SYDVKM. The CDR3 sequence: CASSLVRGQTQYF. The CDR3, as DNA: TGTGCCAGCAGTTTAGTAAGAGGGCAGACCCAGTACTTC.

This clone was seen once. V gene TRBV14 combines with J gene TRBJ1-2, with D possibly matching TRBD1 (6 bases). Per the germline V gene, CDR1 is SGHDN and CDR2 is FVKESK. The CDR3 consists of 13 residues. V was pared by 4 bases and J by 8 bases, with 14 bases between. The CDR3 DNA reads as TGTGCCAGCAGCCTTAACTACAGGGACGGCTACACCTTC. Its protein is CASSLNYRDGYTF. Full variable domain (remainder filled in from reference TRBV14 and TRBJ1-2): EAGVTQFPSHSVIEKGQTVTLRCDPISGHDNLYWYRRVMGKEIKFLLHFVKESKQDESGMPNNRFLAERTGGTYSTLKVQPAELEDSGVYFCASSLNYRDGYTFGSGTRLTVV.

The chain couples TRBV28 to TRBJ1-6; 8 positions match TRBD1. The CDR3 is 15 residues long. The germline CDR1 and CDR2 sequences are MDHEN and SYDVKM. V gave up 2 bases and J gave up 10 bases; unmatched junction bases: 7. CDR3 region: CASSLGQGAKSPLHF. In DNA form, the CDR3 reads TGTGCCAGCAGTTTAGGGCAGGGGGCTAAATCACCCCTCCACTTT.

The DNA for the CDR3 is TGTGCCAGCCTTGCCCGACCGGGACACCTCACTGAAGCTTTCTTT. This gives the protein CASLARPGHLTEAFF. The V gene is TRBV28, the J gene TRBJ1-1, with D perhaps matching TRBD1 (6 bases). CDR3 length equals 15 residues. Trimming removed 8 bases at V and 4 bases at J, with 20 bases between. Germline CDR1 and CDR2: MDHEN and SYDVKM.

This clone was counted between two and nine times. The chain joins TRBV9 to TRBJ2-5, with 9 bases aligning to TRBD2. The J segment lost 3 bases and the V segment lost 0 bases, leaving 0 bases of the junction unmatched. CDR3 length equals 14 residues. The germline V gene encodes CDR1 SGDLS and CDR2 YYNGEE. This chain's CDR3 is CASSVASGKETQYF. In DNA form, the CDR3 reads TGTGCCAGCAGCGTAGCTAGCGGGAAAGAGACCCAGTACTTC. Full variable domain (rest looked up from reference TRBV9 and TRBJ2-5): DSGVTQTPKHLITATGQRVTLRCSPRSGDLSVYWYQQSLDQGLQFLIQYYNGEERAKGNILERFSAQQFPDLHSELNLSSLELGDSALYFCASSVASGKETQYFGPGTRLLVL.

The chain uses TRBV9 and TRBJ2-1; no clear D gene. The CDR3 contains 13 residues. Germline V lookup: CDR1 SGDLS, CDR2 YYNGEE. V was trimmed by 2 bases and J by 4 bases, leaving 7 bases between them. The CDR3 loop reads CASSVGFYNEQFF. CDR3 DNA: TGTGCCAGCAGCGTCGGGTTTTACAATGAGCAGTTCTTC.

The table lists this clone with a few counts. CDR3 protein: CASSSTGSGYTF. The DNA of the CDR3 is TGTGCCAGCAGCTCTACAGGGAGCGGCTACACCTTC. The rearrangement joins TRBV7-9 to TRBJ1-2; a weak D match, TRBD1 (6 bases). The CDR3 is 12 residues long. Germline V gene data show CDR1 as SEHNR and CDR2 as FQNEAQ (reference sequence). V gave up 4 bases and J gave up 8 bases, with 11 bases separating them.

V is TRBV24-1 and J is TRBJ2-2; the match to TRBD1 covers 8 bases. Germline trimming cut 2 bases from V and 4 bases from J; bases unmatched to any gene: 8. The CDR3 loop spans 17 amino acids. From germline, CDR1 is KGHDR and CDR2 SFDVKD. The CDR3 bases are TGTGCCACCAGTGATTCAAGGGACAGGTCGATCACCGGGGAGCTGTTTTTT. Amino acids: CATSDSRDRSITGELFF.

The sample holds one count of this clone. The chain is built from TRBV19 and TRBJ2-3, with 13 bases fitting TRBD2. The CDR3 is 16 residues long. The germline V gene encodes CDR1 LNHDA and CDR2 SQIVND (reference sequence). With 7 bases clipped from V and 5 bases from J, the junction kept 9 bases outside the gene matches. CDR3 nucleotides: TGTGCCAGTATGGGCTCACTAGCGGGAGGGGGAGATACGCAGTATTTT. Translation gives CASMGSLAGGGDTQYF. The entire variable domain, with the rest obtained from reference TRBV19 and TRBJ2-3, is as follows: DGGITQSPKYLFRKEGQNVTLSCEQNLNHDAMYWYRQDPGQGLRLIYYSQIVNDFQKGDIAEGYSVSREKKESFPLTVTSAQKNPTAFYLCASMGSLAGGGDTQYFGPGTRLTVL.

V and J are TRBV5-6 and TRBJ1-2; D is uncertain. CDR3 size: 12 residues. V was shortened by 3 bases and J by 4 bases, with 7 bases between the two germline ends. CDR1 and CDR2 from the germline V gene are SGHDT and YYEEEE. In DNA form, the CDR3 reads TGTGCCAGCAGCTACAGCCTCTATGGCTACACCTTC. Translation gives CASSYSLYGYTF.

This sequence joins TRBV29-1 and TRBJ2-5, with 11 nucleotides matching TRBD2. Trimming removed 0 bases from V and 2 bases from J; junction bases left unmatched: 5. The CDR3 spans 16 residues. Germline V gene sequence: CDR1 SQVTM, CDR2 ANQGSEA. The CDR3 loop is CSVEDQLAGVQETQYF. CDR3 in DNA: TGCAGCGTTGAAGATCAACTAGCGGGGGTACAAGAGACCCAGTACTTC. The variable domain in full, with the rest retrieved from reference TRBV29-1 and TRBJ2-5, is SAVISQKPSRDICQRGTSLTIQCQVDSQVTMMFWYRQQPGQSLTLIATANQGSEATYESGFVIDKFPISRPNLTFSTLTVSNMSPEDSSIYLCSVEDQLAGVQETQYFGPGTRLLVL.

V gene TRBV11-1 combines with J gene TRBJ1-3; the D is unclear. With 2 bases removed from V and 0 bases from J, the gap between germline ends came to 8 bases. Germline CDR1 is SGHAT and CDR2 is FQDESV (reference sequence). The CDR3 sequence is 15 residues long. CDR3 DNA: TGTGCCAGCAGCTTAAGCCCGGTCTCTGGAAACACCATATATTTT. Its translation is CASSLSPVSGNTIYF. Full variable domain (rest looked up from reference TRBV11-1 and TRBJ1-3): EAEVAQSPRYKITEKSQAVAFWCDPISGHATLYWYRQILGQGPELLVQFQDESVVDDSQLPKDRFSAERLKGVDSTLKIQPAELGDSAMYLCASSLSPVSGNTIYFGEGSWLTVV.

A single count supports this clone. V gene TRBV5-6 combines with J gene TRBJ1-6, with a tentative D call TRBD1 (5 bases). The V gene's germline CDR1 is SGHDT and CDR2 YYEEEE. This CDR3 has 16 residues. The germline V and J ends were trimmed by 3 bases and 7 bases, with 17 bases remaining between them. Here the CDR3 reads CASSWGPLVGNSPLHF. The CDR3 region has the DNA TGTGCCAGCAGCTGGGGCCCTCTAGTGGGCAATTCACCCCTCCACTTT.

V gene TRBV19 combines with J gene TRBJ1-4, with D tentatively TRBD1 (6 bases). The CDR3 covers 15 residues. The germline V and J ends were trimmed by 4 bases and 7 bases, with 16 bases remaining between them. Germline V gene data show CDR1 as LNHDA and CDR2 as SQIVND (reference sequence). In nucleotides, the CDR3 is TGTGCCAGTAGTAGGGGGGGGCGCGAAATTGAAAAACTGTTTTTT. This translates into CASSRGGREIEKLFF.